This T cell receptor beta chain was captured by sequencing in a study of cytomegalovirus exposure and HLA in healthy donors. In the study overall: It was reported in a later analysis that the 120 validation repertoires used the same platform as the 666 first-cohort repertoires.

Measured with immunoSEQ multiplex PCR; TCRdb has only the in-frame clones, and not every one. This table holds about 110,000 clones, 88% found once. Regarding this clone: The target antigen is unknown.

Study-wide results and caveats: Published work reported that the classifier diagnosed cytomegalovirus status with high specificity and sensitivity.

Germline CDR1 reads SGHRS; CDR2 reads YFSETQ. Trimming left V 0 bases short and J 8 bases short, with 11 bases between. The CDR3 covers 13 residues. The donors belonged to the roughly 130-subject validation cohort, separate from the roughly 650-subject first cohort. The receptor's source is a woman aged 18 to 35 in good health and CMV-seropositive. Material: PBMCs. The rearrangement uses TRBV5-1 and TRBJ1-2; D perhaps matches TRBD1 (5 bases). Written as DNA, the CDR3 is TGCGCCAGCAGCTTGGCAGGGACTCACGGCTACACCTTC. Translation: CASSLAGTHGYTF.